This T cell receptor (beta chain) was captured in a study of blood T cell repertoires in COVID-19. Study overall: COVID-19 samples from acute and convalescent phases originated in the United States, Italy and Spain. Nucleic acid was either cDNA or gDNA, and it came from T cells, B-cell-depleted T cells, or PBMCs.

In Seattle, patients joined the study during active infection and were tracked longitudinally. The CDR3 has 14 amino acids. Germline CDR1 reads SGHTA; CDR2 reads FQGNSA. The V gene lost 5 bases and the J gene lost 3 bases, with 11 bases spanning the gap. In the original analysis: Amplification of reference gene primers provided the estimated nucleated cell counts. Method: immunoSEQ multiplex PCR; TCRdb's copy keeps in-frame clones and lacks some. V and J calls and clone size are copied from that table; D and trimming were computed from the DNA. The sample includes over 200,000 clones, about 93% of them seen just once.

The source material was peripheral blood. The sequence was obtained from a man aged 60 to 69 with COVID-19, enrolled during active disease. The chain combines TRBV7-2 with TRBJ1-3; possible D gene TRBD1, 5 bases. This CDR3 is CASSLSRVGNTIYF. Here the CDR3 DNA reads TGTGCCAGCAGCCTCTCCAGGGTTGGAAACACCATATATTTT.